This T cell receptor (beta chain) was captured in a study of CD8 T cells in ankylosing spondylitis. Findings and limits, study-wide: Matched synovial fluid from ankylosing spondylitis patients was reported to be enriched for disease-linked clones. Disease-linked clones proved CD8+ and comparatively uncommon in peripheral blood. Earlier literature documents some of the motif variants in reactive arthritis synovial fluid and blood. Apparently characteristic of ankylosing spondylitis blood was a TCR beta motif (eight highly homologous variants).

For TCR beta, libraries came from quantitative 5'-RACE with molecular barcodes. One entry per CDR3 protein results from TCRdb running MiXCR on the 5' RACE reads. The data show hundreds of thousands of distinct CDR3 sequences, roughly 13% seen once. CDR1 is KGHSH and CDR2 is LQKENI in the germline V gene. The CDR3 spans 15 residues. Trimming removed 2 bases at V and 5 bases at J, with 12 bases between. For this clonotype: Its specificity is not known.

Sequencing was carried out using blood, either unsorted or a sorted T cell fraction (not recorded which). This chain connects TRBV18 to TRBJ1-4; D is possibly TRBD1 (6 bases). The TCR sequence derives from a male donor with ankylosing spondylitis. The CDR3 coding sequence is TGTGCCAGCTCACCAGGGACACTCGGAAATGAAAAACTGTTTTTT. This sequence encodes CASSPGTLGNEKLFF.